What follows are 24 T cell receptor beta chains derived from one specimen sequenced in a study of T cell clones after liver transplantation (dated by TCRdb to between 2019 and 2020). The library was produced with the immunoSEQ multiplex PCR assay. TCRdb mirrors the immuneACCESS table, restricted to in-frame sequences. Some clones are absent from its copies; in checked studies, under half trace to an unresolved V gene, and the reason for the others is unknown. The sample includes fewer than 85,000 clones, with 80% observed a single time. The biggest ten clones account for 0.79% of the sample. The sample here was CD4+ T cells from blood, taken 12 months after liver transplant. The receptors derive from a human patient who received a liver transplant. Because of the transplant, the T cells may be the graft donor's rather than the patient's own.

V gene TRBV6-5 combines with J gene TRBJ1-1; D gene uncertain. The germline V gene encodes CDR1 MNHEY and CDR2 SVGAGI. The CDR3 totals 13 residues. Deletions cut 2 bases from V and 0 bases from J, with 4 bases between. CDR3 sequence (DNA): TGTGCCAGCAGTTACCATATGAACACTGAAGCTTTCTTT. Residues: CASSYHMNTEAFF.

As to this clone: The junction does not match germline at one end; this may be a read error. This chain uses TRBV7-6 with TRBJ2-7; 12 bases match TRBD2. CDR1 and CDR2 (germline): SGHVS, FNYEAQ. The CDR3 contains 15 residues. The CDR3, as DNA: TGTGCCAGCAGCCTAGCGGGAGGGAAAGCCTACGAGCAGTACTTC. Amino acids: CASSLAGGKAYEQYF.

This clone appeared a few times. The V and J genes are TRBV7-6 and TRBJ2-1; D is ambiguous. CDR1 is SGHVS and CDR2 is FNYEAQ in the germline V gene. This CDR3 is 11 amino acids long. V lost 1 base and J 9 bases, leaving 4 bases between the germline ends. The CDR3 spells CASSLGGEQFF. CDR3 coding DNA: TGTGCCAGCAGCTTAGGAGGTGAGCAGTTCTTC.

This rearrangement joins TRBV28 to TRBJ1-5, with D perhaps matching TRBD1 (5 bases). The CDR3 is 14 amino acids. V was trimmed by 1 base and J by 1 base, leaving 5 bases between them. Per the germline V gene, CDR1 is MDHEN and CDR2 is SYDVKM. This CDR3 reads CASSLSGSNQPQHF. As DNA, the CDR3 is TGTGCCAGCAGTTTATCAGGGAGCAATCAGCCCCAGCATTTT. Drawing the rest from reference TRBV28 and TRBJ1-5, the complete variable domain is DVKVTQSSRYLVKRTGEKVFLECVQDMDHENMFWYRQDPGLGLRLIYFSYDVKMKEKGDIPEGYSVSREKKERFSLILESASTNQTSMYLCASSLSGSNQPQHFGDGTRLSIL.

The rearrangement uses TRBV7-9 and TRBJ1-1; the match to TRBD1 covers 7 bases. Germline CDR1 and CDR2: SEHNR and FQNEAQ (reference sequence). The junction had 4 bases not matched to a gene; V was cut back by 3 bases and J by 3 bases. The CDR3 is 14 amino acids. The CDR3 protein is CASSFRQGDTEAFF. CDR3 DNA sequence: TGTGCCAGCAGCTTTAGGCAGGGGGACACTGAAGCTTTCTTT. Full variable domain (outside the CDR3, taken from reference TRBV7-9 and TRBJ1-1): DTGVSQNPRHKITKRGQNVTFRCDPISEHNRLYWYRQTLGQGPEFLTYFQNEAQLEKSRLLSDRFSAERPKGSFSTLEIQRTEQGDSAMYLCASSFRQGDTEAFFGQGTRLTVV.

The rearrangement uses TRBV4-2 and TRBJ2-5; perhaps TRBD2 as D (5 bases). Trimming removed 1 base from V and 2 bases from J, with 8 bases in between. Germline V gene lookup returns CDR1 LGHNA and CDR2 YNFKEQ. The CDR3 has 14 residues. CDR3 region: CASSQVSGQETQYF. CDR3 DNA sequence: TGTGCCAGCAGCCAAGTCAGCGGACAAGAGACCCAGTACTTC.

V gene TRBV10-1 combines with J gene TRBJ1-1; 10 bases are a match to TRBD1. Germline trimming cut 8 bases from V and 7 bases from J; bases unmatched to any gene: 7. Germline CDR1 reads WNHNN; CDR2 reads SYGVQD (reference sequence). This CDR3 has 13 amino acids. In DNA, the CDR3 is TGCGCCAGCGCCGGACAGGGGGGGGGTGAAGCTTTCTTT. Its translation: CASAGQGGGEAFF.

This sequence joins TRBV28 and TRBJ1-4; weak D call: TRBD1 (5 bases). Trimming left V 5 bases short and J 5 bases short, with 18 bases between. The germline gives CDR1 MDHEN, CDR2 SYDVKM. The CDR3 contains 16 residues. CDR3 loop: CASSLLGAQGNEKLFF. The CDR3 nucleotides read TGTGCCAGCAGTCTCCTCGGGGCCCAAGGGAATGAAAAACTGTTTTTT.

The rearrangement joins TRBV7-6 to TRBJ2-3; 9 nucleotides align to TRBD2. This CDR3 region has 16 residues. CDR1 SGHVS and CDR2 FNYEAQ come from the germline V gene. V shed 3 bases and J 6 bases; nucleotides not matched to a gene: 10. CDR3 amino acids: CASSFALTSGADTQYF. The CDR3 nucleotides are TGTGCCAGCAGCTTTGCCCTGACTAGCGGTGCTGATACGCAGTATTTT. Variable domain in full (rest from reference TRBV7-6 and TRBJ2-3): GAGVSQSPRYKVTKRGQDVALRCDPISGHVSLYWYRQALGQGPEFLTYFNYEAQQDKSGLPNDRFSAERPEGSISTLTIQRTEQRDSAMYRCASSFALTSGADTQYFGPGTRLTVL.

The chain has TRBV9 and TRBJ2-6; D call uncertain. CDR3 length: 15 amino acids. The ends were cut back, 7 bases at V and 0 bases at J, with 11 bases in the middle. The germline CDR1 and CDR2 sequences are SGDLS and YYNGEE. The CDR3: CASRRDLSGANVLTF. In DNA form, the CDR3 reads TGTGCCAGCCGAAGAGATCTCTCTGGGGCCAACGTCCTGACTTTC.

This chain uses TRBV7-2 with TRBJ2-3, with 14 bases identical to TRBD2. V lost 5 bases and J lost 2; bases outside the gene matches: 6. Germline assignment: CDR1 SGHTA and CDR2 FQGNSA. There are 17 residues in the CDR3. The CDR3 protein is CASSRGLAGGLTDTQYF. In nucleotides, the CDR3 is TGTGCCAGCAGCCGAGGACTAGCGGGAGGCCTCACAGATACGCAGTATTTT.

The chain recombines TRBV7-2 with TRBJ1-5; D is undetermined. The CDR3 has 15 amino acids. V lost 8 bases, J lost 0 bases, and 14 bases lay in between. Germline V gene sequence: CDR1 SGHTA, CDR2 FQGNSA. As DNA, the CDR3 is TGTGCCAGCGCGCCTCTTTTCCCTAGCAATCAGCCCCAGCATTTT. Its translation: CASAPLFPSNQPQHF.

This chain connects TRBV6-4 to TRBJ2-3; no firm D call. CDR3 length: 14 residues. The V end was cut by 6 bases, the J end by 0 bases, with 10 bases between. Germline V gene sequence: CDR1 MRHNA, CDR2 SNTAGT. In DNA, the CDR3 is TGTGCCAGCAGCCTGGGGAAGAGCACAGATACGCAGTATTTT. Protein: CASSLGKSTDTQYF.

J is TRBJ2-1 and V is TRBV7-8, with 13 bases fitting TRBD2. V lost 1 base, J lost 7 bases, and 1 base stayed unmatched. The CDR3 length is 15 residues. The germline V gene has CDR1 SGHVS and CDR2 FQNEAQ. CDR3 DNA sequence: TGTGCCAGCAGCTTAGAGGGACTAGCGGGAAATGAGCAGTTCTTC. It specifies CASSLEGLAGNEQFF.

The chain couples TRBV6-5 to TRBJ1-4; no reliable D call. The CDR3 spans 11 residues. V lost 7 bases and J lost 6, with 6 bases in between. Germline V gene data show CDR1 as MNHEY and CDR2 as SVGAGI. The CDR3, as DNA: TGTGCCAGCACCTTAGATGAAAAACTGTTTTTT. As protein: CASTLDEKLFF.

The rearrangement joins TRBV7-8 to TRBJ2-7; D ambiguous. This CDR3 is built from 13 residues. Trimming took 4 bases from V and 2 from J, leaving 9 bases between them. Germline V lookup: CDR1 SGHVS, CDR2 FQNEAQ. CDR3 sequence reads: CASSSQVPYEQYF. CDR3 coding DNA: TGTGCCAGCAGCTCCCAGGTCCCCTACGAGCAGTACTTC. The variable domain in full, with the rest retrieved from reference TRBV7-8 and TRBJ2-7, is GAGVSQSPRYKVAKRGQDVALRCDPISGHVSLFWYQQALGQGPEFLTYFQNEAQLDKSGLPSDRFFAERPEGSVSTLKIQRTQQEDSAVYLCASSSQVPYEQYFGPGTRLTVT.

This chain links TRBV18 with TRBJ1-2, with a possible D match to TRBD1 (5 bases). V dropped 1 base and J dropped 5 bases, with 11 bases sitting between them. Germline CDR1 KGHSH, CDR2 LQKENI. This CDR3 is 14 amino acids long. Written as DNA, the CDR3 is TGTGCCAGCTCACCACTTGAGGAGGGGTATGGCTACACCTTC. It codes for CASSPLEEGYGYTF.

This clone was seen a few times. The chain couples TRBV30 to TRBJ2-1; either TRBD1 or TRBD2 may supply D (5 bases each). There are 13 residues in the CDR3. V gave up 3 bases and J gave up 6 bases, with 12 bases separating them. Germline V CDR1 and CDR2: GTSNPN, SVGIG (reference sequence). CDR3 in amino acids: CAWRRADINEQFF. The CDR3, as DNA: TGTGCCTGGAGGAGGGCGGACATCAATGAGCAGTTCTTC.

The chain carries TRBV19 and TRBJ1-5; the D is unclear. Trimming removed 3 bases from V and 7 bases from J, with 13 bases in between. The CDR3 runs 14 residues. Germline V gives CDR1 LNHDA, CDR2 SQIVND (reference sequence). The CDR3 loop reads CASSIKVRLQPQHF. The CDR3 DNA reads TGTGCCAGTAGTATTAAGGTGCGGTTACAGCCCCAGCATTTT.

This chain uses TRBV2 with TRBJ2-7; TRBD1 matches 8 bases. Per germline, CDR1 SNHLY and CDR2 FYNNEI. The CDR3 covers 13 residues. V dropped 5 bases and J dropped 3; count of bases not matched to a gene: 3. CDR3 nucleotides: TGTGCCAGCAGTCGGACAGGGAACTACGAGCAGTACTTC. The encoded protein is CASSRTGNYEQYF.

This clone was recorded a few times. CDR3 sequence reads: CASSYAPAGHGYTF. The CDR3 nucleotides are TGTGCCAGCAGTTATGCCCCAGCGGGGCATGGCTACACCTTC. The chain carries TRBV6-5 and TRBJ1-2, with D possibly being TRBD1 (5 bases). V lost 3 bases, J lost 6 bases, and 14 bases lay in between. Looked up from germline, CDR1 is MNHEY and CDR2 is SVGAGI. The CDR3 sequence is 14 residues long.

This chain joins TRBV27 and TRBJ1-2; weak D call: TRBD1 (5 bases). Germline V gene data show CDR1 as MNHEY and CDR2 as SMNVEV (reference sequence). Trimming took 6 bases from V and 5 from J, leaving 19 bases between them. The CDR3 contains 15 residues. CDR3 in amino acids: CASRRPVAGSYGYTF. The DNA for the CDR3 is TGTGCCAGCAGGCGACCAGTGGCAGGGTCGTATGGCTACACCTTC.

V usage is TRBV6-6 and J usage is TRBJ1-2, with D perhaps matching TRBD1 (6 bases). This CDR3 is 14 amino acids long. V lost 0 bases and J 6 bases, leaving 11 bases between the germline ends. CDR1 is MNHNY and CDR2 is SVGAGI in the germline V gene (reference sequence). CDR3: CASSYSRGADGYTF. CDR3 nucleotides: TGTGCCAGCAGTTACTCTAGGGGGGCGGATGGCTACACCTTC.

The chain uses TRBV5-1 and TRBJ1-1, with TRBD1 matching over 9 bases. CDR3 size: 14 residues. The V gene end was trimmed by 0 bases and the J gene end by 6 bases; junction bases not matched to a gene: 3. Germline lookup yields CDR1 SGHRS and CDR2 YFSETQ. In DNA form, the CDR3 reads TGCGCCAGCAGCTTGGGGACAGGGGAAGCTGAAGCTTTCTTT. Residues: CASSLGTGEAEAFF.